This entry features one T cell receptor beta chain sequence. Assay: immunoSEQ multiplex PCR; the TCRdb copy retains only in-frame clones and omits some. The table includes about 60,000 clones, over 70% detected once. With V trimmed by 5 bases and J by 5 bases, 4 bases remained unmatched. The germline V gene has CDR1 SGHTA and CDR2 FQGNSA. The CDR3 is 14 amino acids. The record originates from a study of memory CD4+ T cells and cytomegalovirus serostatus. The sort gate was single viable CD3+CD4+CD8-CD45RO+ cells for memory CD4+ T cells. The genes are TRBV7-2 and TRBJ1-4, with TRBD1 matching over 8 bases. Sequences were obtained from memory CD4+ T cells from blood. This clonotype was sampled from an adult in good health and CMV-seronegative. Some clones in this sample may be carry-over from other donors' samples. CDR3 in amino acids: CASSRDRLNEKLFF. In nucleotides, the CDR3 is TGTGCCAGCAGCCGGGACAGGCTGAATGAAAAACTGTTTTTT.